Below are 10 T cell receptor beta chains sequenced from a single sample in a study of OX40 agonist ivuxolimab in advanced cancers. Only in-frame clones appear in the TCRdb table, and some are missing; sequencing was by immunoSEQ multiplex PCR. The sample consists of about 110,000 clones, around nine tenths of them appearing once. Sequencing used CD4+ or CD8+ T cells sorted from blood, obtained in a trial of the OX40 agonist ivuxolimab. The receptors stem from an adult with an advanced solid tumor such as melanoma, head and neck, liver or kidney cancer.

The chain is built from TRBV6-6 and TRBJ1-3; no definite D call. The CDR3 length is 15 residues. CDR1 is MNHNY and CDR2 is SVGAGI in the germline V gene (reference sequence). Deletions cut 7 bases from V and 0 bases from J, with 13 bases between. The CDR3, as DNA: TGTGCCAGCACCAAATCGGGTCTCTCTGGAAACACCATATATTTT. Its translation: CASTKSGLSGNTIYF.

The genes are TRBV5-1 and TRBJ2-3; D might be TRBD1 (5 bases). Trimming shortened V by 0 bases and J by 0 bases, and 11 bases separated the two germline ends. CDR1 and CDR2 from the germline V gene are SGHRS and YFSETQ. This CDR3 has 16 amino acids. The CDR3 is CASSLALQGSTDTQYF. As DNA, the CDR3 is TGCGCCAGCAGCTTGGCCCTCCAGGGAAGCACAGATACGCAGTATTTT.

V is TRBV7-2 and J is TRBJ2-1; D is ambiguous. This CDR3 contains 14 residues. The germline CDR1 and CDR2 sequences are SGHTA and FQGNSA. With 0 bases removed from V and 7 bases from J, the gap between germline ends came to 10 bases. In DNA, the CDR3 is TGTGCCAGCAGCTTAGCTGGGGTTGCGAATGAGCAGTTCTTC. Its translation: CASSLAGVANEQFF.

This sequence joins TRBV9 and TRBJ2-7; no clear D. Germline CDR1 reads SGDLS; CDR2 reads YYNGEE. Trimming removed 0 bases from V and 0 bases from J, with 4 bases in between. The CDR3 length is 13 residues. CDR3 sequence: CASSVDSSYEQYF. In DNA form, the CDR3 reads TGTGCCAGCAGCGTAGACAGCTCCTACGAGCAGTACTTC.

J is TRBJ1-3 and V is TRBV7-2; D not certain. The CDR3 spans 11 residues. Germline V lookup: CDR1 SGHTA, CDR2 FQGNSA. V was pared by 2 bases and J by 14 bases, with 10 bases between. CDR3 region: CASSLSRTVYF. CDR3 nucleotide sequence: TGTGCCAGCAGCTTAAGCAGGACGGTATATTTT.

The chain is built from TRBV28 and TRBJ2-5; 10 nucleotides align to TRBD1. The CDR3 is 14 residues long. Unmatched junction bases numbered 10, after V lost 11 bases and J lost 4 bases. CDR1 and CDR2 from the germline V gene are MDHEN and SYDVKM. The CDR3 coding sequence is TGTGCCGCAAATCCGGGACAGGGGAGAGAGACCCAGTACTTC. It encodes CAANPGQGRETQYF.

This clone was seen only once. The rearrangement joins TRBV7-2 to TRBJ2-3; D gene uncertain. V gave up 0 bases and J gave up 2 bases, with 6 bases separating them. The CDR3 sequence is 14 residues long. Germline loops: CDR1 SGHTA, CDR2 FQGNSA. The CDR3 DNA reads TGTGCCAGCAGCTTAGCCACAGCCACAGATACGCAGTATTTT. Protein sequence: CASSLATATDTQYF.

The chain is built from TRBV6-5 and TRBJ1-3, with D possibly being TRBD1 (5 bases). V lost 10 bases and J lost 0, with 13 bases in between. The CDR3 runs 14 residues. The V gene's germline CDR1 is MNHEY and CDR2 SVGAGI. The CDR3 bases are TGTGCCATCAGGGATCAAAGCTCTGGAAACACCATATATTTT. It codes for CAIRDQSSGNTIYF.

As DNA, the CDR3 is TGTGCCTGGAGTGTACGCCTCAGCTCCTACAATGAGCAGTTCTTC. This encodes CAWSVRLSSYNEQFF. The rearrangement links TRBV30 to TRBJ2-1; D uncertain. CDR3 size: 15 residues. Germline lookup yields CDR1 GTSNPN and CDR2 SVGIG (reference sequence). Trimming removed 0 bases at V and 0 bases at J, with 9 bases between.

J is TRBJ2-1 and V is TRBV5-1, with unresolved D. The CDR3 loop spans 15 amino acids. Germline CDR1 reads SGHRS; CDR2 reads YFSETQ. Trimming shortened V by 2 bases and J by 2 bases, and 11 bases separated the two germline ends. The chain's CDR3 is CASSFETQTYNEQFF. The CDR3 DNA follows: TGCGCCAGCAGCTTTGAGACTCAAACCTACAATGAGCAGTTCTTC.